The clone carrying this T cell receptor beta chain was observed many times. One entry per CDR3 protein results from TCRdb running MiXCR on the 5' RACE reads. The sample includes under 150,000 distinct CDR3 sequences, 7% to 10% of them seen just once. CDR1 and CDR2 from the germline V gene are SEHNR and FQNEAQ (reference sequence). The CDR3 has 12 residues. V lost 3 bases and J 6 bases, leaving 6 bases between the germline ends. This sample is drawn from a study of CD8 T cells in ankylosing spondylitis. This clonotype was obtained from a male donor with ankylosing spondylitis. The V gene is TRBV7-9, the J gene TRBJ1-5, with D hard to call. Sequencing was done on a sample of synovial fluid, either unsorted or a sorted T cell fraction (not recorded which). The CDR3 region has the DNA TGTGCCAGCAGCTTTTCCTTTCAGCCCCAGCATTTT. It is translated as CASSFSFQPQHF.